Sequencing of this T cell receptor beta chain was carried out in a study of T cell responses to AZD1222 COVID-19 vaccine (dated by TCRdb to about 2021). General notes on the study: AZD1222 recipients whose second dose came at about 4 weeks and those whose second dose came at about 12 weeks were combined into one group, since spike-specific TCR depth and breadth did not differ between the two schedules. Enrollment into the trials was organized by age into subgroups of 18-55, 56-69 and 70-plus years, and those subgroups contained roughly 160, 29 and 62 TCR-sequenced participants, respectively. TCR sequencing covered some 240 trial participants: approximately 200 given two doses of AZD1222 and about 26 given two doses of MenACWY control vaccine. Study-level results and caveats: The 56-69-year group was small, and its depth increase did not reach significance, likely because of low power. Vaccine-associated CD4 TCRs spanned the whole spike protein, with dominant responses in regions 160-218 and 743-854. Conclusions about previously exposed vaccinees were limited because only six AZD1222 recipients were SARS-CoV-2 seropositive at baseline. Participants were mostly white British, with more females than males. The authors suggested clonal diversity may have been underestimated. After two AZD1222 doses, spike-specific TCR breadth and depth were significantly higher than at day 0 and than in MenACWY recipients. Reportedly, close to half of the unique spike-specific TCRs recognized epitopes lying outside the regions that are mutated in the B.1.351 and B.1.1.7 variants. Because no day 14 peak-response samples were available, repertoires were characterized only after the peak T cell response.

The CDR3 regions of human TCRbeta chains were analyzed by immunosequencing. The original methods were these. TCRs in the repertoires were compared against a reference library of SARS-CoV-2-specific TCRs that had been generated with the MIRA antigen-specificity platform. Breadth was defined as the fraction of unique TCRs that were SARS-CoV-2-associated, and depth was defined as the fraction of total T cells that were SARS-CoV-2-associated. Each spike-specific TCR was assigned to its reactive spike region and to a CD4 or CD8 class using the MIRA data. Log10-transformed breadth and depth values were compared by one-way ANOVA with Sidak's multiple comparisons tests. The table comes from immuneACCESS by way of TCRdb, which keeps in-frame sequences with V and J called. Part of the clones is missing from these tables; in studies checked, under half for an unresolved V gene and the rest for unknown reasons. Clone size and the V and J calls come from that table; the DNA yielded D and trimming. Across this sample there are 95,000 to 150,000 clones, with around 89% seen only once. Roughly 5% of the sample is taken by the ten largest.

From the germline V gene, CDR1 is MNHEY and CDR2 is SVGAGI. V loses 5 bases at its end and J loses 3 bases; junction bases beyond the gene matches: 7. There are 14 amino acids in the CDR3, from cysteine to phenylalanine inclusive. The DNA shown is the 42-base CDR3, in frame from base 1. The meaning of the sample's time point label: baseline before first vaccination. Samples from vaccinated people were obtained from the UK trials COV001 and COV002, which included a single-blind randomized controlled phase 2/3 trial of AZD1222 (ChAdOx1 nCoV-19) in healthy adults. Trial participant PBMC samples were collected at day 0 and day 28 after the second dose for TCRbeta chain sequencing. Comment on this clone: This receptor's antigen is unknown. It has no much larger one-base neighbor in the sample; base qualities were not kept.

The clonotype comes from an adult in good health. The sequenced sample was peripheral blood, obtained on day 0 of AZD1222 vaccination. This chain is built from TRBV6-5 and TRBJ2-7; 7 central nucleotides agree with TRBD1. This receptor carries the CDR3 CASSPGTDNYEQYF. The sequenced DNA is TGTGCCAGCAGTCCCGGGACAGACAACTACGAGCAGTACTTC.